The clone carrying this TCR beta chain was recorded a few times. One entry per CDR3 protein results from TCRdb running MiXCR on the reads. The sample records 630,000 or so distinct CDR3 sequences, 20% to 25% being singletons. This entry comes from a study of T cell repertoires in cytomegalovirus infection. Study information: Based on public TCR beta signatures, there were indications of CMV infection and of a matching HLA type.

Trimming cost V 6 bases and J 1 base, with 27 bases left between them. Per germline, CDR1 DFQATT and CDR2 SNEGSKA (reference sequence). CDR3 length: 18 residues. The sequenced sample was CD8+ T cells from PBMCs. This sequence originates from a human donor in good health (CMV status not recorded). Some clones in this sample may be carry-over from other donors' samples. The chain has TRBV20-1 and TRBJ1-1; D remains unclear. As DNA, the CDR3 is TGCAGTGCCCCCCCGGAGTCTCTCCTCCGGCTTAGGAACACTGAAGCTTTCTTT. Translating it yields CSAPPESLLRLRNTEAFF.